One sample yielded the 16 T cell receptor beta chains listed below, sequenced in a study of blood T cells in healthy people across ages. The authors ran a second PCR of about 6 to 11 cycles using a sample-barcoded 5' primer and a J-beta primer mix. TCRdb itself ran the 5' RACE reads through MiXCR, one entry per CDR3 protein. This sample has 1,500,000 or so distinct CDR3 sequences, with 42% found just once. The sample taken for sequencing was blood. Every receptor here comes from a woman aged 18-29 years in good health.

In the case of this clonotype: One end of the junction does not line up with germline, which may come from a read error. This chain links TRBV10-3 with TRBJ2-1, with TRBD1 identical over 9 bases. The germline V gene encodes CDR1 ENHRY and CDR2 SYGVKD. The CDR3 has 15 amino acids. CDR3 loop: CATSAGQGKNYEQFF. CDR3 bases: TGTGCCACCAGTGCGGGACAGGGAAAGAACTACGAGCAGTTCTTC.

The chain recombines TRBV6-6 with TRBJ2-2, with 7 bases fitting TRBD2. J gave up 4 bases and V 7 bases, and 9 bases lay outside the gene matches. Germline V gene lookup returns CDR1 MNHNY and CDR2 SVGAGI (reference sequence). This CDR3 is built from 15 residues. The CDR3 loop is CASKFGGTSTGELFF. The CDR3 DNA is TGTGCCAGCAAATTCGGGGGGACGAGCACCGGGGAGCTGTTTTTT.

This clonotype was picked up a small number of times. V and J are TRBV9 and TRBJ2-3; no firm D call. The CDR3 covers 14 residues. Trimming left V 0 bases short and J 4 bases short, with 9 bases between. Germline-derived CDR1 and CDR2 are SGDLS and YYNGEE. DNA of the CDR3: TGTGCCAGCAGCGTAGGGTCACCCCCAGATACGCAGTATTTT. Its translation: CASSVGSPPDTQYF.

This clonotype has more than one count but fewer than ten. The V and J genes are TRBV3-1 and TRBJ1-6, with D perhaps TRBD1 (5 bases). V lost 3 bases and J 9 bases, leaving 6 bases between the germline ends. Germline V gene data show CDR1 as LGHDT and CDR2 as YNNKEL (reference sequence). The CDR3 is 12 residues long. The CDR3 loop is CASSHGGSPLHF. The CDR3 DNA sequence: TGTGCCAGCAGCCATGGGGGTTCACCCCTCCACTTT. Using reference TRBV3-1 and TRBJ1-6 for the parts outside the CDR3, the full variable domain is DTAVSQTPKYLVTQMGNDKSIKCEQNLGHDTMYWYKQDSKKFLKIMFSYNNKELIINETVPNRFSPKSPDKAHLNLHINSLELGDSAVYFCASSHGGSPLHFGNGTRLTVT.

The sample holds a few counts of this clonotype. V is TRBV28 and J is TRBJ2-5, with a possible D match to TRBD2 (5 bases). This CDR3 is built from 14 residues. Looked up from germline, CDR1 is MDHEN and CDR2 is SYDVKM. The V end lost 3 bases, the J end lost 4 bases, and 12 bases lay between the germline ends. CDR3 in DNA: TGTGCCAGCAGTTTGGGAGTTTACGGAGAGACCCAGTACTTC. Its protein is CASSLGVYGETQYF.

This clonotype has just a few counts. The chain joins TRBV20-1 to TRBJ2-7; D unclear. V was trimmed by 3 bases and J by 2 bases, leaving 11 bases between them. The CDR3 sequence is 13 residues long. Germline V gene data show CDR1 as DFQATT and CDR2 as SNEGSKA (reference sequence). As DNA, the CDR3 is TGCAGTGCTAGCCGAACAGTCCCCTACGAGCAGTACTTC. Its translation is CSASRTVPYEQYF.

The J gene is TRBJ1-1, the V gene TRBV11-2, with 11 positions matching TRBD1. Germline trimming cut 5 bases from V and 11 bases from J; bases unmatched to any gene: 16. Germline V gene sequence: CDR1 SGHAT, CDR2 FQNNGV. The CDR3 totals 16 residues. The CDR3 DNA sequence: TGTGCCAGCAGCCCGGTAGTGGGGACAGGGGGAATTTGGGCTTTCTTT. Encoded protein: CASSPVVGTGGIWAFF.

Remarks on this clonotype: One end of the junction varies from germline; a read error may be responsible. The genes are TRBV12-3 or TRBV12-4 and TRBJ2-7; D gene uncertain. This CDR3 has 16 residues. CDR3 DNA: TGTGCCAGCAGTTACTTGGCAGCGCGAAGCTCCTGCGAGCAGTACTTC. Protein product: CASSYLAARSSCEQYF.

DNA of the CDR3: TGCAGTGCTAGACCCCCCTATGGGGGCACAGATACGCAGTATTTT. Encoded protein: CSARPPYGGTDTQYF. The rearrangement joins TRBV20-1 to TRBJ2-3; D unresolved. CDR3 length equals 15 residues. CDR1 DFQATT and CDR2 SNEGSKA come from the germline V gene (reference sequence). Trimming took off 2 bases at V and 1 base at J, with 13 bases between the two ends.

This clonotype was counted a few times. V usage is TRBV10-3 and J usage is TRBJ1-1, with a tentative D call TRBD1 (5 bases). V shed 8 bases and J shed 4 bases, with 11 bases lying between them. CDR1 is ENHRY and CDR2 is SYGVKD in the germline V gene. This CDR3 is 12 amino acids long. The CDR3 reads CAISFGGTEAFF. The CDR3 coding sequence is TGTGCCATCTCCTTTGGGGGCACTGAAGCTTTCTTT.

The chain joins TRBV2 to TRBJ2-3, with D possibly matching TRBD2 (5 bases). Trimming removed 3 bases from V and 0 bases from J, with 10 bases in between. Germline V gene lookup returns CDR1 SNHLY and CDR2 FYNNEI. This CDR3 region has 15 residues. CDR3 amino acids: CASSDAGLSTDTQYF. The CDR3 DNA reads TGTGCCAGCAGTGACGCTGGACTCAGCACAGATACGCAGTATTTT.

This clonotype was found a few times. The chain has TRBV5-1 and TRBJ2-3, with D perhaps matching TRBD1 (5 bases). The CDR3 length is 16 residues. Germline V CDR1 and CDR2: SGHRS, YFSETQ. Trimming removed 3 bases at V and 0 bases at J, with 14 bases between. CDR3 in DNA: TGCGCCAGCAGCTCAATTACAGGCCCTAGCACAGATACGCAGTATTTT. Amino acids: CASSSITGPSTDTQYF.

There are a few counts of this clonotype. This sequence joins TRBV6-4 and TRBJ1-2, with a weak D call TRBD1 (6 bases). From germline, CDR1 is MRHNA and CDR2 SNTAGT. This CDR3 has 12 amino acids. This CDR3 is CARRGENYGYTF. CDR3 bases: TGTGCGAGGAGGGGGGAAAACTATGGCTACACCTTC.

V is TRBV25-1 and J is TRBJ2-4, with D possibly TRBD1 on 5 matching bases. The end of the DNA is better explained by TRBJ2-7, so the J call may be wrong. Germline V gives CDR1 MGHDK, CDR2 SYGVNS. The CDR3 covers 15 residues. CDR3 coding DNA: TGTGCCAGCAGTGAATTAGAGGCAGGGCCCTACGAGCAGTACTTC. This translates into CASSELEAGPYEQYF.

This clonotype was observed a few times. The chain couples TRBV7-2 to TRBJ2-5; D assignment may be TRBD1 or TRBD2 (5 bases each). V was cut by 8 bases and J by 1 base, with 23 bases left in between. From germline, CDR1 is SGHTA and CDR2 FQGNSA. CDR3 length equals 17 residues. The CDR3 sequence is CASLRTDSTAFQETQYF. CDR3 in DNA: TGTGCCAGCCTACGGACTGACTCGACAGCCTTCCAAGAGACCCAGTACTTC.

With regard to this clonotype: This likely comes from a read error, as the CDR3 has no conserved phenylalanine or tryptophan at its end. As DNA, the CDR3 is TGTGCCAGTAGTAGAGCGGGACTAGCGGGGGGCTACAATGAGCAGTTCCTC. The encoded protein is CASSRAGLAGGYNEQFL. This rearrangement joins TRBV19 to TRBJ2-1, with 15 bases fitting TRBD2. With V trimmed by 4 bases and J by 3 bases, 4 bases remained unmatched. Germline CDR1 and CDR2: LNHDA and SQIVND (reference sequence). The CDR3 sequence is 17 residues long.